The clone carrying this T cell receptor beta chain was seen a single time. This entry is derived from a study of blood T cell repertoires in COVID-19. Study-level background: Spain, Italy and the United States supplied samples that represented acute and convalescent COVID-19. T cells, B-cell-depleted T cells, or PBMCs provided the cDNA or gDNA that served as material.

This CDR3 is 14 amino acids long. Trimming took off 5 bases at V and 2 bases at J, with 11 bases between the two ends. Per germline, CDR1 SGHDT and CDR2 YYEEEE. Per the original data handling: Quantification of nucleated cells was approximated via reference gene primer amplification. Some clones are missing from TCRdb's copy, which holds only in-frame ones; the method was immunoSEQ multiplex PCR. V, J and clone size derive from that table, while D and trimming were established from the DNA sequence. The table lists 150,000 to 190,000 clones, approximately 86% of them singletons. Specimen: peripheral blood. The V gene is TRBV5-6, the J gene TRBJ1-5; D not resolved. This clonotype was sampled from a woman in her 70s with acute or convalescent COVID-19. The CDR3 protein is CASSLRGGNQPQHF. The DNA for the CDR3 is TGTGCCAGCAGTCTCCGCGGGGGCAATCAGCCCCAGCATTTT.